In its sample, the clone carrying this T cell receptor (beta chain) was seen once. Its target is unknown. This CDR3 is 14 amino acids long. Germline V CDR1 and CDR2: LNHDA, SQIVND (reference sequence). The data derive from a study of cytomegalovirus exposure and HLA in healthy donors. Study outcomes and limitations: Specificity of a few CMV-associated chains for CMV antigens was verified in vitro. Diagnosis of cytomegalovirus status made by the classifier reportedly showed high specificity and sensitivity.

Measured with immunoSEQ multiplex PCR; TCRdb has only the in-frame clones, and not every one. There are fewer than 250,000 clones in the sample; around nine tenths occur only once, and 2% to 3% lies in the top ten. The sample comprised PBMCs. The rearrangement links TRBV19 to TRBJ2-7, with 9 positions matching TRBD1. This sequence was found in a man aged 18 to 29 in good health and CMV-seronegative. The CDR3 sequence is CAMREAGQGVYQYF. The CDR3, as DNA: TGTGCAATGCGGGAAGCGGGACAGGGAGTTTACCAGTACTTC.